Each of the 18 T cell receptor beta chains below was sequenced from the same sample in a study of cytomegalovirus exposure and HLA in healthy donors. The study ran its PCR with 60 Vbeta and 13 Jbeta primers. Method: immunoSEQ multiplex PCR; TCRdb's copy keeps in-frame clones and lacks some. The sample has under 200,000 clones; over 75% are singletons. Sequenced sample: PBMCs. All receptors come from a woman between 50 and 59 years old in good health and CMV-seropositive.

The CDR3: CASSPRWQALALHGYTF. In DNA, the CDR3 is TGTGCCAGCAGTCCCCGGTGGCAGGCCCTAGCCCTTCATGGCTACACCTTC. This chain links TRBV27 with TRBJ1-2; D is unresolved. This CDR3 comprises 17 residues. In germline, CDR1 is MNHEY, CDR2 SMNVEV (reference sequence). Trimming took 5 bases from V and 6 from J, leaving 25 bases between them.

The chain links TRBV20-1 to TRBJ1-2; the match to TRBD1 covers 8 bases. J lost 8 bases, V lost 4 bases, and 3 bases had no gene match. This CDR3 has 11 residues. Germline assignment: CDR1 DFQATT and CDR2 SNEGSKA (reference sequence). As DNA, the CDR3 is TGCAGTGCTAACAGGGGGGAAGGCTACACCTTC. Encoded protein: CSANRGEGYTF.

The chain links TRBV28 to TRBJ2-4; 7 nucleotides align to TRBD2. The CDR3 covers 18 residues. The V segment lost 5 bases and the J segment 6 bases; nucleotides outside the gene matches: 19. CDR1 and CDR2 (germline): MDHEN, SYDVKM. This CDR3 reads CASSPGGASGRKGNIQYF. CDR3 in DNA: TGTGCCAGCAGTCCCGGCGGGGCTAGCGGACGCAAGGGAAACATTCAGTACTTC.

The chain is built from TRBV10-3 and TRBJ1-1; D is unclear. V lost 2 bases, J lost 3 bases, and 7 bases lay in between. Germline V lookup: CDR1 ENHRY, CDR2 SYGVKD. The CDR3 contains 13 residues. This CDR3 reads CAISEGLDTEAFF. The CDR3 coding sequence is TGTGCCATCAGTGAGGGTCTAGACACTGAAGCTTTCTTT.

DNA for the CDR3: TGTGCCAGCAAACAGGATTTCTCTGGAAACACCATATATTTT. This codes for CASKQDFSGNTIYF. The chain has TRBV7-8 and TRBJ1-3; TRBD1 might be the D (5 bases). The V end was cut by 7 bases, the J end by 0 bases, with 10 bases between. CDR1 SGHVS and CDR2 FQNEAQ come from the germline V gene. The length of the CDR3 is 14 residues.

V gene TRBV9 combines with J gene TRBJ1-1; weak D call: TRBD1 (6 bases). From germline, CDR1 is SGDLS and CDR2 YYNGEE. The V and J ends lost 3 bases and 1 base respectively, with 13 bases between them. The CDR3 is 15 amino acids. CDR3 coding DNA: TGTGCCAGCAGCGCCCTAGGGGGGGGGAACACTGAAGCTTTCTTT. Its translation: CASSALGGGNTEAFF. The full variable domain, in which reference TRBV9 and TRBJ1-1 provide the parts outside the CDR3, is DSGVTQTPKHLITATGQRVTLRCSPRSGDLSVYWYQQSLDQGLQFLIQYYNGEERAKGNILERFSAQQFPDLHSELNLSSLELGDSALYFCASSALGGGNTEAFFGQGTRLTVV.

The V and J genes are TRBV27 and TRBJ2-1; 11 bases map to TRBD2. The CDR3 consists of 18 residues. With 1 base clipped from V and 5 bases from J, the junction kept 10 bases outside the gene matches. Germline V lookup: CDR1 MNHEY, CDR2 SMNVEV (reference sequence). In nucleotides, the CDR3 is TGTGCCAGCAGTTTATACTTACTAGCGGGAGATCGGCACAATGAGCAGTTCTTC. As protein: CASSLYLLAGDRHNEQFF.

The rearrangement links TRBV13 to TRBJ1-5; D unresolved. The CDR3 extends over 14 amino acids. The V end was cut by 3 bases, the J end by 9 bases, with 15 bases between. From germline, CDR1 is PRHDT and CDR2 FYEKMQ (reference sequence). In DNA form, the CDR3 reads TGTGCCAGCAGCTTGGCGGGGTCGACACGGCCCCAGCATTTT. Translated, it gives CASSLAGSTRPQHF.

This rearrangement joins TRBV4-2 to TRBJ1-1; TRBD1 is a possible D gene (5 bases). The V end lost 5 bases, the J end lost 7 bases, and 11 bases lay between the germline ends. Germline V gives CDR1 LGHNA, CDR2 YNFKEQ. The CDR3 is 12 amino acids. The DNA for the CDR3 is TGTGCCAGCAGCTTCGTCGGGGGTGAAGCTTTCTTT. Encoded protein: CASSFVGGEAFF.

This clone was detected a few times. The chain is built from TRBV5-1 and TRBJ2-1, with 11 bases matching TRBD2. Trimming removed 1 base from V and 8 bases from J; junction bases left unmatched: 8. Germline CDR1 is SGHRS and CDR2 is YFSETQ. The CDR3 length is 16 residues. The CDR3 coding sequence is TGCGCCAGCAGCTTGACTAGCGGGAGTTCCTGGTATGAGCAGTTCTTC. Translation gives CASSLTSGSSWYEQFF.

V is TRBV9 and J is TRBJ1-1; no definite D call. From germline, CDR1 is SGDLS and CDR2 YYNGEE. Deletions cut 3 bases from V and 1 base from J, with 13 bases between. The CDR3 consists of 15 residues. CDR3 bases: TGTGCCAGCAGCGGGTTGGAGGGTAGGAACACTGAAGCTTTCTTT. It yields the protein CASSGLEGRNTEAFF.

The chain is built from TRBV30 and TRBJ1-1, with D perhaps TRBD1 (5 bases). The CDR3 is 12 residues long. The ends were cut back, 2 bases at V and 7 bases at J, with 11 bases in the middle. Germline CDR1 GTSNPN, CDR2 SVGIG (reference sequence). The CDR3 DNA is TGTGCCTGGAGTAAACGACAGATTGAAGCTTTCTTT. Translating it yields CAWSKRQIEAFF.

The rearrangement uses TRBV6-5 and TRBJ2-5; TRBD1 is a possible D gene (5 bases). The CDR3 consists of 13 residues. Trimming left V 0 bases short and J 10 bases short, with 12 bases between. Germline lookup yields CDR1 MNHEY and CDR2 SVGAGI. The CDR3 coding sequence is TGTGCCAGCAGTTACTCCACAGGACGAGACCAGTACTTC. Its translation: CASSYSTGRDQYF.

In regard to this clone: At one end, the junction sequence differs from germline, possibly due to a read error. This chain uses TRBV7-9 with TRBJ2-3; 10 nucleotides line up with TRBD1. Germline CDR1 reads SEHNR; CDR2 reads FQNEAQ (reference sequence). There are 16 residues in the CDR3. CDR3 amino acids: CSSSSVPGQGRRAQYF. The DNA of the CDR3 is TGTTCCAGCAGCTCCGTACCGGGACAGGGGAGGAGGGCGCAGTATTTT.

The J gene is TRBJ2-7, the V gene TRBV28; D is unresolved. Trimming shortened V by 6 bases and J by 8 bases, and 17 bases separated the two germline ends. Looked up from germline, CDR1 is MDHEN and CDR2 is SYDVKM. This CDR3 comprises 13 residues. CDR3 coding DNA: TGTGCCAGCAGCATGAACCCATACGAGAAGCAGTACTTC. This gives the protein CASSMNPYEKQYF. The variable domain in full, completed from reference TRBV28 and TRBJ2-7, reads DVKVTQSSRYLVKRTGEKVFLECVQDMDHENMFWYRQDPGLGLRLIYFSYDVKMKEKGDIPEGYSVSREKKERFSLILESASTNQTSMYLCASSMNPYEKQYFGPGTRLTVT.

V is TRBV1 and J is TRBJ2-3; the table's D call of TRBD2 was not tested on the DNA. TRBV1 is termed a pseudogene. The CDR3 covers 15 residues. The CDR3 is CTSSQDLPRTDTQYF. The CDR3 DNA reads as TGCACCAGCAGCCAAGATCTGCCTCGGACAGATACGCAGTATTTT.

The rearrangement links TRBV7-2 to TRBJ1-4; 9 positions agree with TRBD1. Germline V gene data show CDR1 as SGHTA and CDR2 as FQGNSA. This CDR3 region has 15 residues. J was trimmed by 5 bases and V by 4 bases; bases with no gene match: 5. The chain's CDR3 is CASSYPTGGNEKLFF. In DNA, the CDR3 is TGTGCCAGCAGCTATCCGACAGGGGGGAATGAAAAACTGTTTTTT. Looking up the rest from reference TRBV7-2 and TRBJ1-4 gives the full variable domain: GAGVSQSPSNKVTEKGKDVELRCDPISGHTALYWYRQSLGQGLEFLIYFQGNSAPDKSGLPSDRFSAERTGGSVSTLTIQRTQQEDSAVYLCASSYPTGGNEKLFFGSGTQLSVL.

The chain links TRBV29-1 to TRBJ2-3, with D possibly matching TRBD1 (6 bases). The length of the CDR3 is 13 residues. The V end lost 4 bases, the J end lost 3 bases, and 11 bases lay between the germline ends. The germline CDR1 and CDR2 sequences are SQVTM and ANQGSEA. CDR3: CSVVGGRTDTQYF. DNA for the CDR3: TGCAGCGTTGTTGGGGGCCGGACAGATACGCAGTATTTT.